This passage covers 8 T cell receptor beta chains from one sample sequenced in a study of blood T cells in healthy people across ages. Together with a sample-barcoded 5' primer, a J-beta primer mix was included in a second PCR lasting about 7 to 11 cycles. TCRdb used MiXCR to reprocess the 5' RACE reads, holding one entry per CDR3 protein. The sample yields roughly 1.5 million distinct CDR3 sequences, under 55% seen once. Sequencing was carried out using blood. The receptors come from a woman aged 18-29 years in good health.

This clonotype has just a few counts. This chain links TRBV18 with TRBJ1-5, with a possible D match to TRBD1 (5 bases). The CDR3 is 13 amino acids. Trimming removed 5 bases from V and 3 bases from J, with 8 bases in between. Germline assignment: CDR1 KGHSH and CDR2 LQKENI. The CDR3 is CASSDSFNQPQHF. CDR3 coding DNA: TGTGCCAGCTCAGACAGTTTCAATCAGCCCCAGCATTTT.

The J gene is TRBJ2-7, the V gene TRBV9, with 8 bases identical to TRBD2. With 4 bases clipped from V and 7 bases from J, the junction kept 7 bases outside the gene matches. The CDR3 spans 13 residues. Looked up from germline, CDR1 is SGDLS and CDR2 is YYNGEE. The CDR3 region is CASSTGGPNEQYF. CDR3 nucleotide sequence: TGTGCCAGCAGCACGGGGGGGCCTAATGAGCAGTACTTC.

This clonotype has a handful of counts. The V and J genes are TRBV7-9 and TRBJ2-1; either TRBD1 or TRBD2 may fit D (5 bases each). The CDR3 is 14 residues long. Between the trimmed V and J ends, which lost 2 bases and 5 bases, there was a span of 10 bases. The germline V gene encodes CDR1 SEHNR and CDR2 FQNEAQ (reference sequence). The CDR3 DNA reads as TGTGCCAGCAGCTTAACGTCGGGACACAATGAGCAGTTCTTC. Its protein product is CASSLTSGHNEQFF.

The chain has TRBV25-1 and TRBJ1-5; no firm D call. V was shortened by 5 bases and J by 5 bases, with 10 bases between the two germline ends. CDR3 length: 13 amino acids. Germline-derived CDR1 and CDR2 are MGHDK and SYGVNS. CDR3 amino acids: CASSRSPDQPQHF. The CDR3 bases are TGTGCCAGCAGTAGGAGCCCGGATCAGCCCCAGCATTTT.

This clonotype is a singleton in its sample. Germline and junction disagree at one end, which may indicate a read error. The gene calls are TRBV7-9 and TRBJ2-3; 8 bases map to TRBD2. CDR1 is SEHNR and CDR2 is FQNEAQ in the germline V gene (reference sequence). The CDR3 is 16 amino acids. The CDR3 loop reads CASGLGTSGTTDTQYF. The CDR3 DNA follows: TGTGCCAGCGGCTTAGGCACTAGCGGAACCACAGATACGCAGTATTTT.

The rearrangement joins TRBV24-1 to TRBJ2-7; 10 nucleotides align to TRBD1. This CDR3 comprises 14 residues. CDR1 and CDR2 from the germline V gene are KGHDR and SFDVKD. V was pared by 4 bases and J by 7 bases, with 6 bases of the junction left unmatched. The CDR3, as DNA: TGTGCCACCAGTGACGGGACAGGGGTGAAAGAGCAGTACTTC. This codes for CATSDGTGVKEQYF.

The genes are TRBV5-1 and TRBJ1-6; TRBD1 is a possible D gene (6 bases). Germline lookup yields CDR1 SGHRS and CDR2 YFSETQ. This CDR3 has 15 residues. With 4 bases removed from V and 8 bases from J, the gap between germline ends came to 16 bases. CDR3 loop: CASSVAGVRDSPLHF. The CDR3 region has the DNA TGCGCCAGCAGCGTAGCAGGGGTTAGAGATTCACCCCTCCACTTT.

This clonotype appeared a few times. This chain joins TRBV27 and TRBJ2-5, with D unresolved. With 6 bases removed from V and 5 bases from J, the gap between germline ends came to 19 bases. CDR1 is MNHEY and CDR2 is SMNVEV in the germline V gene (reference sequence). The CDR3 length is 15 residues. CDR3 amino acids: CASRKRPIPTETQYF. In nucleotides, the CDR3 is TGTGCCAGCAGAAAAAGACCGATACCGACGGAGACCCAGTACTTC.